These 3 T cell receptor beta chains share one sample of origin, sequenced in a study of T cells after yellow fever vaccination. TCRdb reprocessed the 5' RACE reads with MiXCR, giving one entry per CDR3 protein. Among more than 200,000 distinct CDR3 sequences listed, more than 3.5% were seen once. Here the sequenced sample was PBMCs, taken 15 days after the yellow fever booster vaccination. All receptors derive from a man aged 18-30 years who received the YFV17D yellow fever vaccine.

This clonotype has at least ten counts. This chain joins TRBV12-3 or TRBV12-4 and TRBJ2-1; tentative D call: TRBD2 (5 bases). The germline V and J ends were trimmed by 6 bases and 3 bases, with 12 bases remaining between them. This CDR3 spans 14 amino acids. The chain's CDR3 is CASSRGTNYNEQFF. The CDR3 coding sequence is TGTGCCAGCAGCCGGGGTACTAACTACAATGAGCAGTTCTTC.

This clonotype was seen at least ten times. V gene TRBV5-1 combines with J gene TRBJ2-3; D is ambiguous. Germline V gene lookup returns CDR1 SGHRS and CDR2 YFSETQ. V was clipped by 4 bases and J by 3 bases, with 6 bases between them. CDR3 length: 12 amino acids. CDR3 region: CASSQLTDTQYF. The CDR3 DNA is TGCGCCAGCAGCCAGCTAACAGATACGCAGTATTTT.

The table lists this clonotype with many counts. The gene calls are TRBV12-3 or TRBV12-4 and TRBJ2-3, with TRBD2 matching 8 bases. The junction had 12 bases not matched to a gene; V was cut back by 11 bases and J by 5 bases. CDR3 length equals 14 residues. CDR3 sequence (DNA): TGTGCCGCCGCCGGGGGACTAGTCAAAGATACGCAGTATTTT. Its translation: CAAAGGLVKDTQYF.